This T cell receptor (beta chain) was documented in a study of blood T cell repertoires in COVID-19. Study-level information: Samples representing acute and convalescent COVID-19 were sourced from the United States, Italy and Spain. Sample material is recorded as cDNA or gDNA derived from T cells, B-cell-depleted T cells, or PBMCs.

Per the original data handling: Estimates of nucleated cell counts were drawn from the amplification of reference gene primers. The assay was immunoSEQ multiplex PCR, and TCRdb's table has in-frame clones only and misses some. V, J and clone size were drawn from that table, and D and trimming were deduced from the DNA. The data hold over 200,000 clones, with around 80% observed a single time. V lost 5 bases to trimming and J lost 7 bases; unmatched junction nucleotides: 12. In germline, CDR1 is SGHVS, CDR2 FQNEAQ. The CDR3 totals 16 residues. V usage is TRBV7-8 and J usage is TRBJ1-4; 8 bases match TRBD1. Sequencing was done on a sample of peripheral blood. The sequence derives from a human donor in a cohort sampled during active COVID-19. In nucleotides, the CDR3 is TGTGCCAGCAGCCCACGTCGGACAGGGAGATTTGAAAAACTGTTTTTT. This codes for CASSPRRTGRFEKLFF.